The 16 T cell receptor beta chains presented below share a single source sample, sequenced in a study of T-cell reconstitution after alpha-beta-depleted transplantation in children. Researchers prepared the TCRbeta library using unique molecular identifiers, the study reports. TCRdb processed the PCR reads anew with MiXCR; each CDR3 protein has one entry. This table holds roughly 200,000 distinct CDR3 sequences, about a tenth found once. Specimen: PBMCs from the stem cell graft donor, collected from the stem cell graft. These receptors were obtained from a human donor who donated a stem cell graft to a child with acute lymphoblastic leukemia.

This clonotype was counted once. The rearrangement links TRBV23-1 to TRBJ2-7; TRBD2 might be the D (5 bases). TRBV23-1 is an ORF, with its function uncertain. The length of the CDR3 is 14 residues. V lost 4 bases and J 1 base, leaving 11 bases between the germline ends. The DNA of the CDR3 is TGCGCCAGCAGTCTGCCCGCGGGTTCCTACGAGCAGTACTTC. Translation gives CASSLPAGSYEQYF.

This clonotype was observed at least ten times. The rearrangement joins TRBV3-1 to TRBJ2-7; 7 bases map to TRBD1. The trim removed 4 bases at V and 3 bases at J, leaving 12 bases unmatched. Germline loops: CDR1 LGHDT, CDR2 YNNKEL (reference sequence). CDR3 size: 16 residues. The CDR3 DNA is TGTGCCAGCAGCCCGATGACAGGGCGTTCAATCTACGAGCAGTACTTC. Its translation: CASSPMTGRSIYEQYF.

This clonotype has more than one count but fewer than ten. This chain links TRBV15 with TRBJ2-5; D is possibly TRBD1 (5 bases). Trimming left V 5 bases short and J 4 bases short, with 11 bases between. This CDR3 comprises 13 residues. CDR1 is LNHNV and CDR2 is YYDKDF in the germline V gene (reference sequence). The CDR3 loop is CATSSRQGETQYF. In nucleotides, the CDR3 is TGTGCCACCAGCTCCCGGCAGGGAGAGACCCAGTACTTC.

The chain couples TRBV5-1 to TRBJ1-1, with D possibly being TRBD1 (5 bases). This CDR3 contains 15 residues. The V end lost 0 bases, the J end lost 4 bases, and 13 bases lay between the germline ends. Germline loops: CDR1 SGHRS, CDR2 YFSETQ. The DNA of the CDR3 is TGCGCCAGCAGCTTGGTGGGGGATCGGGGCACTGAAGCTTTCTTT. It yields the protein CASSLVGDRGTEAFF.

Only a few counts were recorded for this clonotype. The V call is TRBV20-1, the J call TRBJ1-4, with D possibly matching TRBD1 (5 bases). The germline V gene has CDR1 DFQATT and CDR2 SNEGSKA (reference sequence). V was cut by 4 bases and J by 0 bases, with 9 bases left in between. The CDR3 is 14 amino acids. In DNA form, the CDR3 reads TGCAGTGCTATCGACAGTTCAACTAATGAAAAACTGTTTTTT. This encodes CSAIDSSTNEKLFF.

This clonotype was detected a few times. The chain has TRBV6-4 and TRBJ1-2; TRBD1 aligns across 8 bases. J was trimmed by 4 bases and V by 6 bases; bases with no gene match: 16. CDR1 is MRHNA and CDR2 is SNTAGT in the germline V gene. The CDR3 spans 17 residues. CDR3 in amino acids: CASSENGQGLLGYGYTF. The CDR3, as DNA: TGTGCCAGCAGCGAAAACGGACAGGGCCTGCTGGGCTATGGCTACACCTTC.

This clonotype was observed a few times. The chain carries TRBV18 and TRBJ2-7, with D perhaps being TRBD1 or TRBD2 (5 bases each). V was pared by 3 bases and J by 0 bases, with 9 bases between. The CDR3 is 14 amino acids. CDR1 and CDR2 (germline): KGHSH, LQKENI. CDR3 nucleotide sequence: TGTGCCAGCTCACCGGGACCTAGCTCCTACGAGCAGTACTTC. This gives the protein CASSPGPSSYEQYF.

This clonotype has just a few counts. In nucleotides, the CDR3 is TGTGCCAGCAGCCTTGGGGGGGTGCGGTACACAGATACGCAGTATTTT. It specifies CASSLGGVRYTDTQYF. The chain links TRBV3-1 to TRBJ2-3; TRBD2 aligns across 7 bases. This CDR3 is built from 16 residues. In germline, CDR1 is LGHDT, CDR2 YNNKEL (reference sequence). The V segment lost 4 bases and the J segment 2 bases; nucleotides outside the gene matches: 9.

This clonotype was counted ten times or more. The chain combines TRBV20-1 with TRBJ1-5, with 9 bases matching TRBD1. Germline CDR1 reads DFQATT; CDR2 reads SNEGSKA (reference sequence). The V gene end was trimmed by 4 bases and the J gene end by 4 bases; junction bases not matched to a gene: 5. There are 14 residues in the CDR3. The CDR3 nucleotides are TGCAGTGCTACGGGACAGGGTACGAATCAGCCCCAGCATTTT. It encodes CSATGQGTNQPQHF.

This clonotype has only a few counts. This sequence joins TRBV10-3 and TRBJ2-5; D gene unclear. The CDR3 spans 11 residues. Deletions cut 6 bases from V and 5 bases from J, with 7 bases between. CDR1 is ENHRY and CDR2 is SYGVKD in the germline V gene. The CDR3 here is CAISAGETQYF. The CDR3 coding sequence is TGTGCCATCAGCGCTGGCGAGACCCAGTACTTC.

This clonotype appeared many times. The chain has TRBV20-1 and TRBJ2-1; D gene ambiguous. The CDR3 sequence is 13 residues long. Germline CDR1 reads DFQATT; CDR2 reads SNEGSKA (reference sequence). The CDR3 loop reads CTYSSSSYNEQFF. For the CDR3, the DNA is TGCACCTACTCTAGTAGCTCCTACAATGAGCAGTTCTTC.

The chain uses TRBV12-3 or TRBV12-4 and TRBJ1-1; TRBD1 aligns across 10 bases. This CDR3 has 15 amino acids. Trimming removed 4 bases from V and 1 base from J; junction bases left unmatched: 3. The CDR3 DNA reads TGTGCCAGCAGTTCACGGACAGGGGGGAACACTGAAGCTTTCTTT. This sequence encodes CASSSRTGGNTEAFF.

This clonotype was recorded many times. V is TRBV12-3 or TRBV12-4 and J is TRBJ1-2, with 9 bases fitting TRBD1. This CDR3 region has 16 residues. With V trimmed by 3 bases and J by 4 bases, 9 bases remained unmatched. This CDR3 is CASSFPPGQGIYGYTF. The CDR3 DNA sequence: TGTGCCAGCAGTTTTCCCCCGGGACAGGGCATCTATGGCTACACCTTC.

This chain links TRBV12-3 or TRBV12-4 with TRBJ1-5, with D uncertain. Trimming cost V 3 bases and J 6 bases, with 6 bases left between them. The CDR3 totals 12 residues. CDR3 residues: CASSFIGQPQHF. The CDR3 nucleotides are TGTGCCAGCAGTTTTATCGGTCAGCCCCAGCATTTT.

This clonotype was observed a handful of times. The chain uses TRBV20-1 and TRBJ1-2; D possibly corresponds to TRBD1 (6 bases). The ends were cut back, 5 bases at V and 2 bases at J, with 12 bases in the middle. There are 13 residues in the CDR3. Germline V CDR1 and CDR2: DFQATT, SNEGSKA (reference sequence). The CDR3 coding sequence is TGCAGTGCTTATACAGGGAGCAACTATGGCTACACCTTC. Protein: CSAYTGSNYGYTF.

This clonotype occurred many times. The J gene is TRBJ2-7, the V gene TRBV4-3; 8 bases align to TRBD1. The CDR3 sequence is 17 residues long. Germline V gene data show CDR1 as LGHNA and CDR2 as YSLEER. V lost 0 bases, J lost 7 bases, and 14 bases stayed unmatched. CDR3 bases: TGCGCCAGCAGCCAAGATCTCGGTGGGCAGGGGGCTGCAGAGCAGTACTTC. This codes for CASSQDLGGQGAAEQYF.